This record concerns one TCR beta chain sequence. The table came from immunoSEQ multiplex PCR; TCRdb's copy has only in-frame clones and leaves some out. The profile covers approximately 100,000 clones, with 90% appearing a single time and about 4% taken by the ten largest. The CDR3 totals 14 residues. CDR1 is MNHEY and CDR2 is SMNVEV in the germline V gene (reference sequence). Trimming shortened V by 6 bases and J by 9 bases, and 18 bases separated the two germline ends. This sample was taken from a study of control samples from healthy donors and cancer patients. The chain uses TRBV27 and TRBJ2-1; perhaps TRBD2 as D (6 bases). This clonotype was obtained from a woman aged 18-29 years in good health. The sequenced material came from blood. CDR3 nucleotide sequence: TGTGCCAGCAGCCCCGGGACCGGGGGAGGTGAGCAGTTCTTC. This sequence encodes CASSPGTGGGEQFF.